This T cell receptor beta chain comes out of a study of OX40 agonist ivuxolimab in advanced cancers. The CDR3 spans 15 residues. The method was immunoSEQ multiplex PCR; TCRdb's version includes in-frame clones alone and lacks a portion of them. The sample includes tens of thousands of clones, roughly 80% of them seen just once. The rearrangement joins TRBV7-5 to TRBJ2-7; no check of the table's D call, TRBD2, against the DNA was made. TRBV7-5 is shown as a pseudogene. This clonotype originated in an adult with an advanced solid tumor such as melanoma, head and neck, liver or kidney cancer. The sequencing here drew on CD4+ or CD8+ T cells sorted from blood, taken in a trial of the OX40 agonist ivuxolimab. As DNA, the CDR3 is TGTGCCAGAAGCTTCGGGCTAGCGGATTCCTACGAGCAGTACTTC. It translates to CARSFGLADSYEQYF.